Listed here are 21 T cell receptor beta chains from one sample, sequenced in a study of T cells in Graves' hyperthyroidism and ophthalmopathy. Amplification yielded TCR beta CDR3 regions, with RNA transcripts as the source. HTBI primers were employed in a first-round RT-PCR of the TCR CDR3. Using its own MiXCR run on the multiplex PCR reads, TCRdb lists one record per CDR3 protein. The table records hundreds of thousands of distinct CDR3 sequences, just under 20% of them present only once. Material for sequencing was blood. Every receptor here comes from a middle-aged man with Graves' ophthalmopathy.

In its sample, this clonotype was seen a few times. V usage is TRBV3-1 and J usage is TRBJ2-5; TRBD2 matches at 7 bases. Trimming removed 5 bases from V and 2 bases from J; junction bases left unmatched: 11. This CDR3 comprises 16 residues. Germline CDR1 is LGHDT and CDR2 is YNNKEL (reference sequence). The DNA for the CDR3 is TGTGCCAGCAGCGGGGGGGGGGATGACAGTCAAGAGACCCAGTACTTC. Its protein is CASSGGGDDSQETQYF.

The chain recombines TRBV27 with TRBJ2-6; the D is unclear. Germline-derived CDR1 and CDR2 are MNHEY and SMNVEV (reference sequence). The CDR3 is made up of 16 amino acids. Trimming pared 5 bases from V and 0 bases from J, leaving 11 bases between. The CDR3 loop is CASSPRYPSGANVLTF. DNA of the CDR3: TGTGCCAGCAGTCCCAGGTACCCCTCTGGGGCCAACGTCCTGACTTTC.

There are a few counts of this clonotype. J is TRBJ1-1 and V is TRBV6-5, with D unresolved. Trimming left V 2 bases short and J 5 bases short, with 6 bases between. CDR1 is MNHEY, CDR2 SVGAGI, per germline. The CDR3 runs 12 residues. CDR3 sequence reads: CASSYAQTEAFF. In DNA form, the CDR3 reads TGTGCCAGCAGTTACGCCCAGACTGAAGCTTTCTTT.

V is TRBV5-6 and J is TRBJ1-4; no clear D. Germline CDR1 is SGHDT and CDR2 is YYEEEE. The CDR3 is 14 amino acids. Deletions cut 0 bases from V and 10 bases from J, with 13 bases between. CDR3 loop: CASSLVGVVGKLFF. The CDR3 bases are TGTGCCAGCAGCTTGGTTGGGGTCGTTGGAAAACTGTTTTTT. Full variable domain (remainder filled in from reference TRBV5-6 and TRBJ1-4): DAGVTQSPTHLIKTRGQQVTLRCSPKSGHDTVSWYQQALGQGPQFIFQYYEEEERQRGNFPDRFSGHQFPNYSSELNVNALLLGDSALYLCASSLVGVVGKLFFGSGTQLSVL.

In this sample, this clonotype turned up a few times. The chain employs TRBV7-8 and TRBJ2-2, with unresolved D. With 6 bases removed from V and 2 bases from J, the gap between germline ends came to 10 bases. The CDR3 length is 14 residues. Looked up from germline, CDR1 is SGHVS and CDR2 is FQNEAQ. CDR3 sequence reads: CASSIMGNTGELFF. In DNA, the CDR3 is TGTGCCAGCAGTATTATGGGAAACACCGGGGAGCTGTTTTTT.

This clonotype was seen at least ten times. The chain links TRBV11-2 to TRBJ2-7; D possibly matches TRBD1 or TRBD2 (7 bases each). Deletions cut 2 bases from V and 3 bases from J, with 14 bases between. From germline, CDR1 is SGHAT and CDR2 FQNNGV. CDR3 size: 15 residues. Here the CDR3 DNA reads TGTGCCAGCAGCTTATGGCAGGGGGGGCTCTACGAGCAGTACTTC. Its protein product is CASSLWQGGLYEQYF. The entire variable domain, with the rest obtained from reference TRBV11-2 and TRBJ2-7, is as follows: EAGVAQSPRYKIIEKRQSVAFWCNPISGHATLYWYQQILGQGPKLLIQFQNNGVVDDSQLPKDRFSAERLKGVDSTLKIQPAKLEDSAVYLCASSLWQGGLYEQYFGPGTRLTVT.

This clonotype has ten or more counts. The chain joins TRBV7-9 to TRBJ2-1, with D tentatively TRBD2 (6 bases). Per the germline V gene, CDR1 is SEHNR and CDR2 is FQNEAQ (reference sequence). V shed 2 bases and J shed 12 bases, with 11 bases lying between them. This CDR3 comprises 12 residues. In DNA form, the CDR3 reads TGTGCCAGCAGCTTAACTAGCTCGGGGCAGTTCTTC. Protein: CASSLTSSGQFF. The variable domain in full, with the rest retrieved from reference TRBV7-9 and TRBJ2-1, is DTGVSQNPRHKITKRGQNVTFRCDPISEHNRLYWYRQTLGQGPEFLTYFQNEAQLEKSRLLSDRFSAERPKGSFSTLEIQRTEQGDSAMYLCASSLTSSGQFFGPGTRLTVL.

This clonotype was detected only once. V usage is TRBV2 and J usage is TRBJ2-2; D remains ambiguous. V was clipped by 7 bases and J by 5 bases, with 8 bases between them. Germline V gene lookup returns CDR1 SNHLY and CDR2 FYNNEI. The CDR3 contains 12 residues. The CDR3 here is CASIGQTGELFF. Written as DNA, the CDR3 is TGTGCCAGCATCGGCCAAACCGGGGAGCTGTTTTTT.

This clonotype was counted only a few times. The chain links TRBV19 to TRBJ1-2; D not certain. Trimming took 0 bases from V and 0 from J, leaving 17 bases between them. CDR3 length: 18 amino acids. Per germline, CDR1 LNHDA and CDR2 SQIVND (reference sequence). CDR3 residues: CASSIDHGSAGANYGYTF. Here the CDR3 DNA reads TGTGCCAGTAGTATAGATCACGGGTCGGCAGGTGCTAACTATGGCTACACCTTC.

This clonotype occurred a few times. The chain combines TRBV25-1 with TRBJ2-5; 12 bases agree with TRBD2. CDR1 MGHDK and CDR2 SYGVNS come from the germline V gene. This CDR3 comprises 16 residues. Trimming at V came to 2 bases and at J to 4 bases, leaving 5 bases not matched to a gene. The CDR3 protein is CASSEASGRAGETQYF. DNA for the CDR3: TGTGCCAGCAGTGAAGCTAGCGGGAGGGCCGGAGAGACCCAGTACTTC.

This chain uses TRBV6-1 with TRBJ2-2; 11 bases match TRBD2. With V trimmed by 3 bases and J by 6 bases, 3 bases remained unmatched. Germline values: CDR1 MNHNS, CDR2 SASEGT. The CDR3 runs to 15 residues. In DNA, the CDR3 is TGTGCCAGCAGTGAGGGACTAGCGGTTCCCGGGGAGCTGTTTTTT. As protein: CASSEGLAVPGELFF.

The chain is built from TRBV5-1 and TRBJ2-1; D perhaps matches TRBD2 (6 bases). Germline values: CDR1 SGHRS, CDR2 YFSETQ. The CDR3 is 12 residues long. The CDR3 DNA sequence: TGCGCTTCCCAAGGAGGGGACAATGAGCAGTTCTTC. Protein product: CASQGGDNEQFF. Variable domain in full (rest from reference TRBV5-1 and TRBJ2-1): KAGVTQTPRYLIKTRGQQVTLSCSPISGHRSVSWYQQTPGQGLQFLFEYFSETQRNKGNFPGRFSGRQFSNSRSEMNVSTLELGDSALYLCASQGGDNEQFFGPGTRLTVL.

On this clonotype: A read error may be the cause here, since a much bigger clone is one base away. V is TRBV7-3 and J is TRBJ2-1; TRBD2 matches at 11 bases. The germline CDR1 and CDR2 sequences are SGHTA and FQGTGA. CDR3 length equals 15 residues. DNA of the CDR3: TGTGCCAGCAGCTCACTAGCGGGAGCCCACAATGGGCAGTTCTTC. It specifies CASSSLAGAHNGQFF. The variable domain in full, completed from reference TRBV7-3 and TRBJ2-1, reads GAGVSQTPSNKVTEKGKYVELRCDPISGHTALYWYRQSLGQGPEFLIYFQGTGAADDSGLPNDRFFAVRPEGSVSTLKIQRTERGDSAVYLCASSSLAGAHNGQFFGPGTRLTVL.

Many counts were recorded for this clonotype. The J gene is TRBJ2-7, the V gene TRBV7-8; weak D call: TRBD2 (5 bases). Trimming shortened V by 2 bases and J by 4 bases, and 18 bases separated the two germline ends. CDR1 and CDR2 (germline): SGHVS, FQNEAQ. The CDR3 totals 16 residues. Written as DNA, the CDR3 is TGTGCCAGCAGCTTAAGTGCGGCAGGCCGACTATACGAGCAGTACTTC. Translation: CASSLSAAGRLYEQYF.

This clonotype was seen a few times. The chain links TRBV7-9 to TRBJ1-1; no clear D. This CDR3 is built from 14 residues. Germline V lookup: CDR1 SEHNR, CDR2 FQNEAQ (reference sequence). Trimming cost V 3 bases and J 11 bases, with 19 bases left between them. CDR3 loop: CASSFGSEISWAFF. In DNA, the CDR3 is TGTGCCAGCAGCTTTGGCTCGGAAATTTCTTGGGCTTTCTTT.

The table lists this clonotype with many counts. The rearrangement joins TRBV28 to TRBJ2-3, with 8 bases fitting TRBD2. J was trimmed by 1 base and V by 4 bases; bases with no gene match: 1. The CDR3 runs 14 residues. The V gene's germline CDR1 is MDHEN and CDR2 SYDVKM. In DNA, the CDR3 is TGTGCCAGCAGTTCGGGGGGGCGCACAGATACGCAGTATTTT. Translation gives CASSSGGRTDTQYF.

This clonotype showed up just a few times. The chain couples TRBV20-1 to TRBJ1-1, with unresolved D. CDR1 is DFQATT and CDR2 is SNEGSKA in the germline V gene (reference sequence). Trimming removed 0 bases at V and 5 bases at J, with 13 bases between. The CDR3 runs 14 residues. The CDR3 DNA follows: TGCAGTGCTAGAGATCGGAGAACAGCAACTGAAGCTTTCTTT. The encoded protein is CSARDRRTATEAFF.

The sample holds a few counts of this clonotype. This chain uses TRBV7-6 with TRBJ1-1; 7 positions agree with TRBD1. In germline, CDR1 is SGHVS, CDR2 FNYEAQ. This CDR3 contains 16 residues. V lost 5 bases, J lost 0 bases, and 9 bases stayed unmatched. This chain's CDR3 is CASSPTAGGVNTEAFF. The CDR3 nucleotides read TGTGCCAGCAGCCCAACGGCAGGGGGAGTGAACACTGAAGCTTTCTTT.

This clonotype was seen at least ten times. The chain recombines TRBV30 with TRBJ2-1, with TRBD2 identical over 10 bases. This CDR3 has 13 amino acids. J gave up 9 bases and V 5 bases, and 7 bases lay outside the gene matches. CDR1 is GTSNPN and CDR2 is SVGIG in the germline V gene (reference sequence). The CDR3 spells CAWDNLAGVEQFF. Written as DNA, the CDR3 is TGTGCCTGGGATAACCTAGCGGGAGTTGAGCAGTTCTTC.

This clonotype was picked up a small number of times. The V and J genes are TRBV6-1 and TRBJ2-1; 13 nucleotides align to TRBD2. V trimming: 6 bases; J trimming: 0 bases; junction bases outside the gene matches: 8. The CDR3 has 18 residues. In germline, CDR1 is MNHNS, CDR2 SASEGT. The CDR3 DNA is TGTGCCAGCAGCTGGACTAGCGGGGGTCCGAGCTCCTACAATGAGCAGTTCTTC. Translation gives CASSWTSGGPSSYNEQFF.

For this clonotype: The missing conserved phenylalanine or tryptophan at the end of this CDR3 makes a read error likely. This chain joins TRBV28 and TRBJ2-2; 8 positions match TRBD2. This CDR3 has 15 amino acids. The germline V gene encodes CDR1 MDHEN and CDR2 SYDVKM. Trimming took 8 bases from V and 4 from J; bases not matched to a gene: 9. This CDR3 reads CASEGLAMGTGELFL. As DNA, the CDR3 is TGTGCCAGCGAAGGACTAGCTATGGGCACCGGGGAGCTGTTTCTT.